The 32 T cell receptor beta chains below all came from one sample that was sequenced in a study of human thymus T cells. Produced via immunoSEQ multiplex PCR; TCRdb's table is partial and in-frame only. This table holds 54,000 or so clones, 94% found once. The sample taken for sequencing was blood. All receptors come from a boy less than two years old with a congenital heart defect but otherwise immunologically healthy.

This chain connects TRBV28 to TRBJ2-7; 9 bases line up with TRBD2. The CDR3 extends over 16 amino acids. In germline, CDR1 is MDHEN, CDR2 SYDVKM. V trimming: 5 bases; J trimming: 2 bases; junction bases outside the gene matches: 10. In nucleotides, the CDR3 is TGTGCCAGCAGTCCCAGGGTGGTAGCGGGGGCCTACGAGCAGTACTTC. It specifies CASSPRVVAGAYEQYF.

This chain connects TRBV7-2 to TRBJ2-4; D remains ambiguous. Trimming removed 2 bases from V and 9 bases from J, with 17 bases in between. CDR1 and CDR2 from the germline V gene are SGHTA and FQGNSA. This CDR3 is 15 amino acids long. The CDR3 is CASSLYVGPKGIQYF. The CDR3 DNA reads as TGTGCCAGCAGCTTATACGTCGGCCCAAAGGGCATTCAGTACTTC. The variable domain in full, completed from reference TRBV7-2 and TRBJ2-4, reads GAGVSQSPSNKVTEKGKDVELRCDPISGHTALYWYRQSLGQGLEFLIYFQGNSAPDKSGLPSDRFSAERTGGSVSTLTIQRTQQEDSAVYLCASSLYVGPKGIQYFGAGTRLSVL.

On this clone itself: The germline gene is not matched at one end of the junction; a read error may be the cause. J is TRBJ1-6 and V is TRBV5-4; D is uncertain. This CDR3 is built from 12 residues. Germline values: CDR1 SGHNT, CDR2 YYREEE (reference sequence). CDR3 protein: CASILENSPLHF. The CDR3 DNA is TGTGCCAGCATCTTGGAGAACTCACCCCTCCACTTT.

In nucleotides, the CDR3 is TGTGCCAGCAGCAAAAGCGGGGGGGCGCAAGAGACCCAGTACTTC. This sequence encodes CASSKSGGAQETQYF. The chain couples TRBV21-1 to TRBJ2-5; the DNA was not compared with TRBD2, the D call given in the table. TRBV21-1 constitutes a pseudogene. This CDR3 region has 15 residues.

The chain joins TRBV10-2 to TRBJ2-1; 10 bases agree with TRBD2. The V gene's germline CDR1 is WSHSY and CDR2 SAAADI. This CDR3 spans 14 amino acids. V shed 9 bases and J 5 bases; nucleotides not matched to a gene: 7. CDR3: CASRGLAGDNEQFF. The CDR3 DNA reads TGCGCCAGTCGGGGGCTAGCGGGAGACAATGAGCAGTTCTTC.

This clone was seen once. V is TRBV6-1 and J is TRBJ1-6; 7 bases are a match to TRBD1. This CDR3 comprises 14 residues. The germline gives CDR1 MNHNS, CDR2 SASEGT. Unmatched junction bases numbered 3, after V lost 5 bases and J lost 5 bases. The CDR3 region is CASSPGTDNSPLHF. CDR3 DNA sequence: TGTGCCAGCAGTCCCGGGACAGATAATTCACCCCTCCACTTT.

This chain links TRBV5-5 with TRBJ1-3; D unresolved. Germline V lookup: CDR1 SGHKS, CDR2 YYEKEE (reference sequence). The CDR3 is 15 amino acids. V was pared by 0 bases and J by 0 bases, with 7 bases between. The CDR3 loop reads CASSLGGSSGNTIYF. CDR3 nucleotide sequence: TGTGCCAGCAGCTTGGGAGGGAGCTCTGGAAACACCATATATTTT.

CDR3 sequence: CASSLQSSYEQYF. CDR3 sequence (DNA): TGTGCCAGCAGTTTACAGAGCTCCTACGAGCAGTACTTC. This chain links TRBV27 with TRBJ2-7; D call uncertain. Trimming left V 2 bases short and J 0 bases short, with 5 bases between. CDR3 length equals 13 residues. Germline V gene data show CDR1 as MNHEY and CDR2 as SMNVEV (reference sequence).

V usage is TRBV9 and J usage is TRBJ2-7, with D possibly being TRBD1 (6 bases). With 3 bases removed from V and 3 bases from J, the gap between germline ends came to 7 bases. CDR1 SGDLS and CDR2 YYNGEE come from the germline V gene. CDR3 length: 12 amino acids. The CDR3 loop is CASSGDNYEQYF. The CDR3 nucleotides read TGTGCCAGCAGCGGGGACAACTACGAGCAGTACTTC.

This sequence joins TRBV7-2 and TRBJ2-3; TRBD1 or TRBD2 may be the D gene (5 bases each). The CDR3 has 14 amino acids. In germline, CDR1 is SGHTA, CDR2 FQGNSA. V lost 5 bases, J lost 0 bases, and 9 bases lay in between. This chain's CDR3 is CASSMRDSTDTQYF. CDR3 coding DNA: TGTGCCAGCAGCATGAGGGACAGCACAGATACGCAGTATTTT.

This clone was counted a few times. The V and J genes are TRBV29-1 and TRBJ1-4, with unresolved D. CDR3 length equals 12 residues. V lost 4 bases and J lost 5, with 8 bases in between. The germline gives CDR1 SQVTM, CDR2 ANQGSEA. The CDR3 nucleotides are TGCAGCGTTGTGGGGATCAATGAAAAACTGTTTTTT. Its protein product is CSVVGINEKLFF.

Here the CDR3 reads CARSSHPPTSGAKETQYF. CDR3 nucleotides: TGTGCCAGAAGCTCCCACCCCCCGACTAGCGGGGCTAAAGAGACCCAGTACTTC. The chain recombines TRBV5-3 with TRBJ2-5, with 11 bases fitting TRBD2. Being an ORF, TRBV5-3 has a function that is uncertain. The CDR3 runs to 18 residues. The J segment lost 3 bases and the V segment lost 3 bases, leaving 13 bases of the junction unmatched.

The rearrangement links TRBV2 to TRBJ2-5; D assignment may be TRBD1 or TRBD2 (6 bases each). V was shortened by 7 bases and J by 4 bases, with 16 bases between the two germline ends. The CDR3 is 14 amino acids. CDR1 and CDR2 from the germline V gene are SNHLY and FYNNEI. This CDR3 reads CASTKLGGAETQYF. The DNA for the CDR3 is TGTGCCAGCACAAAGTTGGGGGGCGCAGAGACCCAGTACTTC.

This clone was seen only a few times. This chain uses TRBV2 with TRBJ1-1, with D unclear. The CDR3 runs 12 residues. The V end lost 6 bases, the J end lost 8 bases, and 13 bases lay between the germline ends. Germline lookup yields CDR1 SNHLY and CDR2 FYNNEI. CDR3 loop: CASSVGVREAFF. Here the CDR3 DNA reads TGTGCCAGCAGCGTCGGGGTAAGAGAAGCTTTCTTT.

The CDR3 loop reads CSAPRQYRYTF. CDR3 DNA: TGCAGTGCTCCGAGACAGTATCGCTACACCTTC. V gene TRBV20-1 combines with J gene TRBJ1-2; perhaps TRBD1 as D (5 bases). Between the trimmed V and J ends, which lost 5 bases and 9 bases, there was a span of 13 bases. Germline values: CDR1 DFQATT, CDR2 SNEGSKA (reference sequence). This CDR3 region has 11 residues.

CDR3 DNA sequence: TGTGCCAGCAGTTTTTCTTGGGGACAGGGGGCTAGAAGCTCCTACAATGAGCAGTTCTTC. It specifies CASSFSWGQGARSSYNEQFF. The chain carries TRBV28 and TRBJ2-1; 12 nucleotides align to TRBD1. The CDR3 totals 20 residues. Trimming took 3 bases from V and 0 from J; bases not matched to a gene: 12. The germline V gene has CDR1 MDHEN and CDR2 SYDVKM.

This sequence joins TRBV5-1 and TRBJ1-3; D is uncertain. Germline CDR1 reads SGHRS; CDR2 reads YFSETQ. V dropped 0 bases and J dropped 0 bases, with 10 bases sitting between them. The length of the CDR3 is 16 residues. CDR3 region: CASSLGGQYSGNTIYF. CDR3 nucleotide sequence: TGCGCCAGCAGCTTGGGAGGCCAATACTCTGGAAACACCATATATTTT.

The chain couples TRBV27 to TRBJ2-5; D unclear. Germline V gene lookup returns CDR1 MNHEY and CDR2 SMNVEV (reference sequence). The CDR3 length is 14 residues. Trimming took 6 bases from V and 5 from J, leaving 16 bases between them. CDR3 in amino acids: CASSRATRKETQYF. The CDR3 DNA is TGTGCCAGCAGCCGCGCGACCAGGAAGGAGACCCAGTACTTC.

The rearrangement links TRBV19 to TRBJ1-3, with D possibly matching TRBD1 (5 bases). V lost 6 bases, J lost 2 bases, and 8 bases lay in between. CDR1 is LNHDA, CDR2 SQIVND, per germline (reference sequence). CDR3 length equals 13 residues. CDR3 nucleotides: TGTGCCAGTAGACAGGTGCCTGGAAACACCATATATTTT. Translation: CASRQVPGNTIYF. The entire variable domain, with the rest obtained from reference TRBV19 and TRBJ1-3, is as follows: DGGITQSPKYLFRKEGQNVTLSCEQNLNHDAMYWYRQDPGQGLRLIYYSQIVNDFQKGDIAEGYSVSREKKESFPLTVTSAQKNPTAFYLCASRQVPGNTIYFGEGSWLTVV.

The V call is TRBV10-3, the J call TRBJ2-3; 11 bases line up with TRBD2. Germline values: CDR1 ENHRY, CDR2 SYGVKD. Trimming removed 4 bases from V and 2 bases from J; junction bases left unmatched: 5. The CDR3 sequence is 16 residues long. The CDR3 DNA reads TGTGCCATCAGTGGACGACTAGCGGGAAACACAGATACGCAGTATTTT. This gives the protein CAISGRLAGNTDTQYF.

In this sample, this clone turned up once. This chain joins TRBV5-1 and TRBJ2-4; 7 positions agree with TRBD2. The CDR3 has 15 amino acids. V lost 0 bases and J lost 3; bases outside the gene matches: 3. Germline CDR1 reads SGHRS; CDR2 reads YFSETQ. The CDR3 protein is CASSLDGTNKNIQYF. The CDR3 region has the DNA TGCGCCAGCAGCTTGGATGGGACTAACAAAAACATTCAGTACTTC.

The V call is TRBV5-6, the J call TRBJ2-2; D gene uncertain. CDR1 and CDR2 from the germline V gene are SGHDT and YYEEEE. The V end lost 2 bases, the J end lost 8 bases, and 10 bases lay between the germline ends. CDR3 length equals 13 residues. This chain's CDR3 is CASSFMMVGELFF. The CDR3 nucleotides are TGTGCCAGCAGCTTTATGATGGTTGGGGAGCTGTTTTTT.

This clone has just a few counts. The chain carries TRBV27 and TRBJ2-1; D unclear. Trimming pared 5 bases from V and 4 bases from J, leaving 6 bases between. CDR3 length: 12 residues. Germline CDR1 MNHEY, CDR2 SMNVEV (reference sequence). The CDR3 loop reads CASSESYNEQFF. The DNA of the CDR3 is TGTGCCAGCAGTGAAAGTTACAATGAGCAGTTCTTC.

CDR3 DNA sequence: TGTGCCAGCAGTTTAGGACTAGCCACAGATACGCAGTATTTT. Protein product: CASSLGLATDTQYF. The chain carries TRBV27 and TRBJ2-3; 8 nucleotides match TRBD2. J lost 2 bases, V lost 2 bases, and 0 bases had no gene match. Germline CDR1 is MNHEY and CDR2 is SMNVEV (reference sequence). The CDR3 sequence is 14 residues long.

This clone was detected only once. The rearrangement joins TRBV10-3 to TRBJ2-3; TRBD1 aligns across 10 bases. J was trimmed by 4 bases and V by 7 bases; bases with no gene match: 8. The CDR3 length is 15 residues. The germline V gene has CDR1 ENHRY and CDR2 SYGVKD. CDR3 in amino acids: CAIIPDGQGADTQYF. The CDR3 DNA reads as TGTGCCATCATCCCGGATGGACAGGGGGCAGATACGCAGTATTTT.

The J gene is TRBJ2-5, the V gene TRBV18, with 10 nucleotides matching TRBD2. With 1 base clipped from V and 5 bases from J, the junction kept 1 base outside the gene matches. Germline V gene lookup returns CDR1 KGHSH and CDR2 LQKENI. This CDR3 comprises 14 residues. CDR3 protein: CASSPRGLAETQYF. For the CDR3, the DNA is TGTGCCAGCTCACCACGGGGACTAGCGGAGACCCAGTACTTC.

The table lists this clone with a count of one. This sequence joins TRBV25-1 and TRBJ1-2; D is unclear. CDR3 length: 12 residues. The germline CDR1 and CDR2 sequences are MGHDK and SYGVNS. The ends were cut back, 3 bases at V and 1 base at J, with 3 bases in the middle. The CDR3 DNA follows: TGTGCCAGCAGTGACAGTAACTATGGCTACACCTTC. This translates into CASSDSNYGYTF.

This sequence joins TRBV9 and TRBJ2-3; D unresolved. Trimming cost V 3 bases and J 5 bases, with 10 bases left between them. Germline values: CDR1 SGDLS, CDR2 YYNGEE. The CDR3 spans 13 residues. The CDR3 protein is CASSGPRLDTQYF. The CDR3 DNA reads as TGTGCCAGCAGCGGCCCCCGATTAGATACGCAGTATTTT.

The chain carries TRBV27 and TRBJ1-2; no clear D gene. The V end lost 2 bases, the J end lost 1 base, and 11 bases lay between the germline ends. CDR3 size: 15 residues. In germline, CDR1 is MNHEY, CDR2 SMNVEV (reference sequence). The CDR3 reads CASSLRAGGNYGYTF. In nucleotides, the CDR3 is TGTGCCAGCAGTTTAAGGGCCGGCGGTAACTATGGCTACACCTTC.

V gene TRBV7-9 combines with J gene TRBJ2-7; TRBD2 agrees at 14 bases. This CDR3 is built from 15 residues. Germline CDR1 reads SEHNR; CDR2 reads FQNEAQ (reference sequence). The ends lost 5 bases at V and 5 bases at J; junction bases unmatched: 5. The CDR3 DNA follows: TGTGCCAGCAGCGCCGGGACTAGCGGGAGTGACGAGCAGTACTTC. It encodes CASSAGTSGSDEQYF. The full variable domain, its missing parts supplied by reference TRBV7-9 and TRBJ2-7, is DTGVSQNPRHKITKRGQNVTFRCDPISEHNRLYWYRQTLGQGPEFLTYFQNEAQLEKSRLLSDRFSAERPKGSFSTLEIQRTEQGDSAMYLCASSAGTSGSDEQYFGPGTRLTVT.

V and J are TRBV6-5 and TRBJ1-1; 8 nucleotides match TRBD1. V lost 2 bases to trimming and J lost 11 bases; unmatched junction nucleotides: 10. This CDR3 contains 14 residues. Germline CDR1 is MNHEY and CDR2 is SVGAGI. As DNA, the CDR3 is TGTGCCAGCAGTTACCGGGACAGGCCTCATGAGGCTTTCTTT. Its translation: CASSYRDRPHEAFF.

The rearrangement uses TRBV5-1 and TRBJ2-7, with D maybe TRBD1 (6 bases). The V and J ends lost 0 bases and 5 bases respectively, with 18 bases between them. There are 16 residues in the CDR3. The germline V gene encodes CDR1 SGHRS and CDR2 YFSETQ. In DNA form, the CDR3 reads TGCGCCAGCAGCTTGGTCCCTCGTCAGGGGACAAACGAGCAGTACTTC. Translation: CASSLVPRQGTNEQYF.